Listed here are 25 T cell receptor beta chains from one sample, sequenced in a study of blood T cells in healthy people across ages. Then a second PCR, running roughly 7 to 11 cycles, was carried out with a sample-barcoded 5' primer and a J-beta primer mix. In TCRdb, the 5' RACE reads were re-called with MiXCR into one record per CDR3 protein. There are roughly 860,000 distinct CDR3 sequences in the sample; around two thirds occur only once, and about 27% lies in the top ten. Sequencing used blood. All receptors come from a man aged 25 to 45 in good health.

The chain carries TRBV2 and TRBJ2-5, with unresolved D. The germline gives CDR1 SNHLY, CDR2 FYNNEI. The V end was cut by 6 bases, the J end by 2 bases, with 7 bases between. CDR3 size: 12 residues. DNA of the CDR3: TGTGCCAGCAGCATCGGACAAGAGACCCAGTACTTC. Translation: CASSIGQETQYF. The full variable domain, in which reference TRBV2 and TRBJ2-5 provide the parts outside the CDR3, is EPEVTQTPSHQVTQMGQEVILRCVPISNHLYFYWYRQILGQKVEFLVSFYNNEISEKSEIFDDQFSVERPDGSNFTLKIRSTKLEDSAMYFCASSIGQETQYFGPGTRLLVL.

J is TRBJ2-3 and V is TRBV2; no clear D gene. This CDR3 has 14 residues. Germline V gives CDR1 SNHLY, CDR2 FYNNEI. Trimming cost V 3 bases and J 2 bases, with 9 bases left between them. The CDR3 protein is CASSELRLTDTQYF. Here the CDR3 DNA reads TGTGCCAGCAGTGAGCTACGCCTCACAGATACGCAGTATTTT.

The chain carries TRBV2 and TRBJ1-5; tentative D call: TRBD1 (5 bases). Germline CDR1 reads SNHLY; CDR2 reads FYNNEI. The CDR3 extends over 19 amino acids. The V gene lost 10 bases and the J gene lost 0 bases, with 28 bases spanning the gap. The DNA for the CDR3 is TGTGCCATTGGGACCCACGGGGGGACCAGAGACCATAGCAATCAGCCCCAGCATTTT. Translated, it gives CAIGTHGGTRDHSNQPQHF.

The DNA for the CDR3 is TGTGCCAGCAGCTTGGAAGGTAGCGGGGGGCCCGCCTACAATGAGCAGTTCTTC. Translation gives CASSLEGSGGPAYNEQFF. The genes are TRBV5-6 and TRBJ2-1, with TRBD2 matching 10 bases. The germline V gene has CDR1 SGHDT and CDR2 YYEEEE. Trimming at V came to 0 bases and at J to 2 bases, leaving 8 bases not matched to a gene. The CDR3 spans 18 residues. Filled out from reference TRBV5-6 and TRBJ2-1, the complete variable domain reads DAGVTQSPTHLIKTRGQQVTLRCSPKSGHDTVSWYQQALGQGPQFIFQYYEEEERQRGNFPDRFSGHQFPNYSSELNVNALLLGDSALYLCASSLEGSGGPAYNEQFFGPGTRLTVL.

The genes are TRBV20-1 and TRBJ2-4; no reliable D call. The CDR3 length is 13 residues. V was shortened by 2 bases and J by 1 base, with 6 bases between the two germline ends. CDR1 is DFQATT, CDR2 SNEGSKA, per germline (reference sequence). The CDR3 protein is CSARTTAKNIQYF. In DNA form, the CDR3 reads TGCAGTGCTAGAACTACGGCCAAAAACATTCAGTACTTC.

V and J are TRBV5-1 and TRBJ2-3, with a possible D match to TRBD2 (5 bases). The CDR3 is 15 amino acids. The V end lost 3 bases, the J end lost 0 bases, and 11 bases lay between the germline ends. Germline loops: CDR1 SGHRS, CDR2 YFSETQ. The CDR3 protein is CASSSEEASTDTQYF. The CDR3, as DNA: TGCGCCAGCAGCTCAGAGGAGGCTAGCACAGATACGCAGTATTTT. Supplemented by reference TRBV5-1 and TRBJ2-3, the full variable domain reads KAGVTQTPRYLIKTRGQQVTLSCSPISGHRSVSWYQQTPGQGLQFLFEYFSETQRNKGNFPGRFSGRQFSNSRSEMNVSTLELGDSALYLCASSSEEASTDTQYFGPGTRLTVL.

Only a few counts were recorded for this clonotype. The CDR3 DNA reads TGTGCCAGCAGCGGGGGACTAGCGGGGTCTTACAATGAGCAGTTCTTC. Residues: CASSGGLAGSYNEQFF. V is TRBV6-5 and J is TRBJ2-1; 13 nucleotides agree with TRBD2. Germline loops: CDR1 MNHEY, CDR2 SVGAGI. The CDR3 is 16 residues long. The J segment lost 4 bases and the V segment lost 6 bases, leaving 6 bases of the junction unmatched.

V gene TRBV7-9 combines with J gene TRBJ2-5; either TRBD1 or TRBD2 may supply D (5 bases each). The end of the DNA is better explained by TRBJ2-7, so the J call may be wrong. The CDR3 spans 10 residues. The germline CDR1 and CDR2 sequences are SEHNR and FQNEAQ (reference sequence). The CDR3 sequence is CASGGSEQYF. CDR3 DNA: TGTGCCAGCGGGGGTTCCGAGCAGTACTTC.

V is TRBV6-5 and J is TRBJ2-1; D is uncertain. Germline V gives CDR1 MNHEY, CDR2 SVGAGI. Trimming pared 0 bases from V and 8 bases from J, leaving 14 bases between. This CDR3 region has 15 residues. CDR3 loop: CASSYSTENWDEQFF. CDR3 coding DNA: TGTGCCAGCAGTTACTCTACGGAAAACTGGGATGAGCAGTTCTTC.

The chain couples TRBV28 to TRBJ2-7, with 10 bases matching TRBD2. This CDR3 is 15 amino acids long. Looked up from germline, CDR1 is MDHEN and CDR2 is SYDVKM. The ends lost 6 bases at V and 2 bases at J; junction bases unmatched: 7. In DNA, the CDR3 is TGTGCCAGCAGAATATCTAGCGGGGGAACCTACGAGCAGTACTTC. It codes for CASRISSGGTYEQYF.

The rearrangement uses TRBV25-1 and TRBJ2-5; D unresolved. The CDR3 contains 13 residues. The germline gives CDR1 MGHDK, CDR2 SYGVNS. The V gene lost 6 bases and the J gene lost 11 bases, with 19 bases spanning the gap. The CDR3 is CASSASATTEQYF. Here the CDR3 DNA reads TGTGCCAGCAGCGCCAGCGCTACTACTGAGCAGTACTTC.

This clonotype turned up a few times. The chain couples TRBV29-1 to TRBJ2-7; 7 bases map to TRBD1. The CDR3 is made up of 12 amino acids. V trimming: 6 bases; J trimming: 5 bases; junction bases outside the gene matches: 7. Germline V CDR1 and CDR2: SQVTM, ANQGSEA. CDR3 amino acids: CSVGRGGDEQYF. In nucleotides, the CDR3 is TGCAGCGTCGGTAGAGGGGGCGACGAGCAGTACTTC.

CDR3 coding DNA: TGTGCCACCAGCAGAGACAGGGGGCCCTCCAATGAGCAGTTCTTC. This sequence encodes CATSRDRGPSNEQFF. The rearrangement links TRBV15 to TRBJ2-1; 8 bases match TRBD1. The CDR3 extends over 15 amino acids. The V segment lost 0 bases and the J segment 6 bases; nucleotides outside the gene matches: 4. Germline CDR1 LNHNV, CDR2 YYDKDF (reference sequence).

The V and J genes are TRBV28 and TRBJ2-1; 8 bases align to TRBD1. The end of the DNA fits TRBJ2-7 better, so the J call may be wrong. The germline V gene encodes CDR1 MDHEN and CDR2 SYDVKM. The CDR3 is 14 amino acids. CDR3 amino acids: CASSLDRVTREQYF. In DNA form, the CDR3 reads TGTGCCAGCAGTTTGGACAGGGTCACGCGAGAGCAGTACTTC.

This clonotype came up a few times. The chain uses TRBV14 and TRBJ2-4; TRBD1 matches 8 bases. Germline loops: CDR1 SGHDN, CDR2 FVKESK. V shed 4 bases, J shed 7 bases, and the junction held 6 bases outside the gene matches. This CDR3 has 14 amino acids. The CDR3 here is CASSLDRGWNIQYF. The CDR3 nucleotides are TGTGCCAGCAGCCTAGACAGGGGATGGAACATTCAGTACTTC.

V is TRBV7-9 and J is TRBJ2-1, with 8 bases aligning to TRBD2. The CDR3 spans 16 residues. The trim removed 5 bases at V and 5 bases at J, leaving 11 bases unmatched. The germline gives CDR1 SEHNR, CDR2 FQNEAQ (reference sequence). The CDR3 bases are TGTGCCAGCAGCCCTCCGGGACTAGAACCGAACAATGAGCAGTTCTTC. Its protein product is CASSPPGLEPNNEQFF. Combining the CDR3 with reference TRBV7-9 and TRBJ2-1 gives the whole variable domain DTGVSQNPRHKITKRGQNVTFRCDPISEHNRLYWYRQTLGQGPEFLTYFQNEAQLEKSRLLSDRFSAERPKGSFSTLEIQRTEQGDSAMYLCASSPPGLEPNNEQFFGPGTRLTVL.

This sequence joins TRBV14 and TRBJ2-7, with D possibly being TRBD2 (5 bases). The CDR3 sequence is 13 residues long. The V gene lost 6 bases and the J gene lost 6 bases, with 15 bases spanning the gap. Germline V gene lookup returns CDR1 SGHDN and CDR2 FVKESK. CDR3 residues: CASSYKDRGEQYF. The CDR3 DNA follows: TGTGCCAGCAGTTACAAGGATCGGGGCGAGCAGTACTTC.

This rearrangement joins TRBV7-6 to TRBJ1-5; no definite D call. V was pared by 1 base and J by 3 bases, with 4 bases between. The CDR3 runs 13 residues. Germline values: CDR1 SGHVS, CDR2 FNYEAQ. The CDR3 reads CASSLDANQPQHF. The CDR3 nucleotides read TGTGCCAGCAGCTTAGATGCCAATCAGCCCCAGCATTTT.

CDR3 DNA sequence: TGCAGTGCTAGGGCAGGGGGGGCCAGGGATACGCAGTATTTT. It specifies CSARAGGARDTQYF. This chain uses TRBV20-1 with TRBJ2-3; D tentatively fits TRBD1 or TRBD2 (7 bases each). The CDR3 length is 14 residues. Trimming pared 3 bases from V and 6 bases from J, leaving 16 bases between. From germline, CDR1 is DFQATT and CDR2 SNEGSKA (reference sequence).

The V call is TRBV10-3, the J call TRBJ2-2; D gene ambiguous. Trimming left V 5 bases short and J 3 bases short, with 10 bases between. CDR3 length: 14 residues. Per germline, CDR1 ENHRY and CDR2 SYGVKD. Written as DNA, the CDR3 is TGTGCCATCAGTAGCGTGGGTTACACCGGGGAGCTGTTTTTT. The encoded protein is CAISSVGYTGELFF.

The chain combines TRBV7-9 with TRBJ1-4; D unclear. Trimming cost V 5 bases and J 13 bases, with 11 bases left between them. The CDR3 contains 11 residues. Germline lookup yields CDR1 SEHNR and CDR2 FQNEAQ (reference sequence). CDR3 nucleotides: TGTGCCAGCAGCGACCCGGAAGGACTGTTTTTT. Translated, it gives CASSDPEGLFF.

The CDR3 region has the DNA TGCAGTGCGACAGGGCAGGCACTCTACGAGCAGTACTTC. Translated: CSATGQALYEQYF. The chain couples TRBV20-1 to TRBJ2-7; 7 nucleotides line up with TRBD1. CDR1 and CDR2 from the germline V gene are DFQATT and SNEGSKA (reference sequence). The junction had 8 bases not matched to a gene; V was cut back by 6 bases and J by 3 bases. The CDR3 totals 13 residues.

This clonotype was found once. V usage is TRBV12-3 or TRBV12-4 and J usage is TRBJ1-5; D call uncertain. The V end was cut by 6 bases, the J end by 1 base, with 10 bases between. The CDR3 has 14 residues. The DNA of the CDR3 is TGTGCCAGCAGAAGCCGGGTCAGCAATCAGCCCCAGCATTTT. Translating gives CASRSRVSNQPQHF.

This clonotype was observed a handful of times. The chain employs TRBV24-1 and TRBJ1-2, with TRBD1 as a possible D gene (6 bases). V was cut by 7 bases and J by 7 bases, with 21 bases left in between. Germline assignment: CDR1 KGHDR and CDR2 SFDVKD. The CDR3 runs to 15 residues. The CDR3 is CATSATTGTWGGYTF. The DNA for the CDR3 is TGTGCCACCAGCGCTACAACAGGGACCTGGGGTGGCTACACCTTC.

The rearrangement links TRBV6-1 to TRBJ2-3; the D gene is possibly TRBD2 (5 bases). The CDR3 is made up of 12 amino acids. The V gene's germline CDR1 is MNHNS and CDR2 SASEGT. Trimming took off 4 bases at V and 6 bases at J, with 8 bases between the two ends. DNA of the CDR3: TGTGCCAGCAGTGCCCGGAGGGATACGCAGTATTTT. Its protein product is CASSARRDTQYF.